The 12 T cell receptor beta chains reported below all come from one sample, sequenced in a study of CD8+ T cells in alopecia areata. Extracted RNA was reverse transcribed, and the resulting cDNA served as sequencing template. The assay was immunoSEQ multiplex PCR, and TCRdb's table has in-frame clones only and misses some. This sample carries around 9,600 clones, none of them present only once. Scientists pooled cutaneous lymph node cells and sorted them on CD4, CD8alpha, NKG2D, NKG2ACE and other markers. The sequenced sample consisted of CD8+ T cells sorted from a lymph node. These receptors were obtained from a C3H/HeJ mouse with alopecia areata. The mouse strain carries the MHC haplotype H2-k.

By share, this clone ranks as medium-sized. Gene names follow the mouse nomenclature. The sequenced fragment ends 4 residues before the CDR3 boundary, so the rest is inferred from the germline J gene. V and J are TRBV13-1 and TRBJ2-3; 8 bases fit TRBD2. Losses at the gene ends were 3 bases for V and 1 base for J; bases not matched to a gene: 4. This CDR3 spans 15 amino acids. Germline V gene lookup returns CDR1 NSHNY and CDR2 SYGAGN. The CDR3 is CASSARGGGAETLYF. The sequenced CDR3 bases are TGTGCCAGCAGTGCCCGGGGGGGCGGTGCAGAA.

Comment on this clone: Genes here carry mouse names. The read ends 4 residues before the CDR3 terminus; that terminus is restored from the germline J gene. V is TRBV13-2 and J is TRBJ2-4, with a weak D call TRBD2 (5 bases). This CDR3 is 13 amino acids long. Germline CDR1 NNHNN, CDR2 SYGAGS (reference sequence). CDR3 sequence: CASGDETGNTLYF. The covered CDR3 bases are TGTGCCAGCGGTGATGAAACTGGAAAC.

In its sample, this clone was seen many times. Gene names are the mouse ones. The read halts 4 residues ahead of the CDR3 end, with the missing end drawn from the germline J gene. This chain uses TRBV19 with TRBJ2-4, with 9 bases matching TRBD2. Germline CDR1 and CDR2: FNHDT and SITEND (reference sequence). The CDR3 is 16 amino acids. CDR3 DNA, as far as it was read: TGTGCCAGCAGTATAATTGGGGGGGCGCAAGAAAAC. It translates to CASSIIGGAQEN. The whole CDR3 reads CASSIIGGAQENTLYF.

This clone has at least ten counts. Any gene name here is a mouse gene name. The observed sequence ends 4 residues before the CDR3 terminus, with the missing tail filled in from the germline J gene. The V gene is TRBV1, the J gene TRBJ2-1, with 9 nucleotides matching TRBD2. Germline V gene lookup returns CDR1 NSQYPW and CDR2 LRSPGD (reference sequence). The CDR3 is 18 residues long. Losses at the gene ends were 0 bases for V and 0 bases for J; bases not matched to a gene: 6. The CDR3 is CTCSAEGGWGGNYAEQFF. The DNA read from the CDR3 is TGCACCTGCAGTGCAGAAGGGGGCTGGGGGGGTAACTATGCT.

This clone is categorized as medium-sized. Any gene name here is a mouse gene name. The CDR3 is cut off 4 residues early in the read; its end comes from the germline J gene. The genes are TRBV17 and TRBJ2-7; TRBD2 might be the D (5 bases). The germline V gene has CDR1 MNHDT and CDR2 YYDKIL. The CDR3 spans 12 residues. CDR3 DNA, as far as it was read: TGTGCTAGCAGTAGAGTGGGGTAT. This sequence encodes CASSRVGY. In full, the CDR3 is CASSRVGYEQYF.

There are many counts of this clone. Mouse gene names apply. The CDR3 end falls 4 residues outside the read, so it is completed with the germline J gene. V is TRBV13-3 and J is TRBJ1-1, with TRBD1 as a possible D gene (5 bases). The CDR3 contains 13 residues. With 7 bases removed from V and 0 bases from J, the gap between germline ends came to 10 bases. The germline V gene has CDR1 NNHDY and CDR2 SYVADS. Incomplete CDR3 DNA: TGTGCCAGCGTTCCGGGACAGAACACA. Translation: CASVPGQNT. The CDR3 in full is CASVPGQNTEVFF.

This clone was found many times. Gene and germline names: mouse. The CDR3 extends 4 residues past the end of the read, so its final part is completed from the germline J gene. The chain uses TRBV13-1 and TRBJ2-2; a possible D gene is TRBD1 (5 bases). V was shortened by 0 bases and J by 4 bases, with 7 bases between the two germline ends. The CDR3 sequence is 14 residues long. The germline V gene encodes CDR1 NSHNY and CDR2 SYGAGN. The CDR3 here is CASSDAGFTGQLYF. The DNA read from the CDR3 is TGTGCCAGCAGTGATGCAGGGTTCACCGGG.

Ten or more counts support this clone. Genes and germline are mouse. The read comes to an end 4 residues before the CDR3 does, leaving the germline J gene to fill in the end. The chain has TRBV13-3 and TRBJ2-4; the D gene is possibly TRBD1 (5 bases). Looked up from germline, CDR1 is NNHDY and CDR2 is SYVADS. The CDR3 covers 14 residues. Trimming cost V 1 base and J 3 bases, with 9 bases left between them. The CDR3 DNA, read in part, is TGTGCCAGCAGTGATAGAGACAGCCAAAAC. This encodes CASSDRDSQN. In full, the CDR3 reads CASSDRDSQNTLYF.

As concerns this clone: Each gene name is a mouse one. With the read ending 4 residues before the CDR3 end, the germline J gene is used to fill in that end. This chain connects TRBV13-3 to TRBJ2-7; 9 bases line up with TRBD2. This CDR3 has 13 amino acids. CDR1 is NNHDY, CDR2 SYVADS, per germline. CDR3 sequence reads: CASSAGTGYEQYF. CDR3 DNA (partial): TGTGCCAGCAGTGCCGGGACTGGGTAT.

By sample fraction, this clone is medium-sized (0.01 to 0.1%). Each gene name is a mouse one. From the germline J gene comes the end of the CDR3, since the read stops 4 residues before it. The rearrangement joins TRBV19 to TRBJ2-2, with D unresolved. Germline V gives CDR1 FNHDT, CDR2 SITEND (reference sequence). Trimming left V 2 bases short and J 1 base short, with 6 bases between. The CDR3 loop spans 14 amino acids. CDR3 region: CASSMTKNTGQLYF. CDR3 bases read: TGTGCCAGCAGTATGACAAAAAACACCGGG.

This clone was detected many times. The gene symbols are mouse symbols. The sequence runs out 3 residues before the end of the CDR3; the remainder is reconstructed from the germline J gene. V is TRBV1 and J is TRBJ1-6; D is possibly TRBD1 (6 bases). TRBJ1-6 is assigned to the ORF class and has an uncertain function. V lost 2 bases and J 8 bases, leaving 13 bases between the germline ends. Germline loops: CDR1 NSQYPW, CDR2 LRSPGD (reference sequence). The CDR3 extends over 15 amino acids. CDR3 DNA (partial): TGCACCTGCAGTGCACCAGGGGCGATATATTCGCCC. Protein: CTCSAPGAIYSP. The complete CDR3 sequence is CTCSAPGAIYSPLYF.

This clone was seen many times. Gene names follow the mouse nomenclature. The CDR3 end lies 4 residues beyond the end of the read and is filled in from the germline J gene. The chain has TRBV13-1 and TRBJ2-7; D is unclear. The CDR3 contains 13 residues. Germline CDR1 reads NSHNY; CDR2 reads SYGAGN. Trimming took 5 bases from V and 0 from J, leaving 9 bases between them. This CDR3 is CASRELSSYEQYF. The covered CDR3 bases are TGTGCCAGCAGGGAACTGAGCTCCTAT.